A single sample gave rise to the 13 T cell receptor beta chains below, sequenced in a study of lymphopenia after photon versus proton radiotherapy. The data were produced by immunoSEQ multiplex PCR, yet TCRdb's version contains in-frame clones alone and is incomplete. Of about 17,000 clones listed, about nine tenths are singletons. The sequenced sample was peripheral blood, obtained from a patient treated with photon-based radiotherapy. These receptors were collected from a man aged 55-75 years with pancreatic cancer.

In this sample, this clone turned up once. The V and J genes are TRBV7-8 and TRBJ1-1; TRBD1 might be the D (5 bases). In germline, CDR1 is SGHVS, CDR2 FQNEAQ. CDR3 size: 15 residues. Trimming removed 0 bases from V and 1 base from J, with 9 bases in between. CDR3 sequence (DNA): TGTGCCAGCAGCTTAGCGGTGGGACGGAACACTGAAGCTTTCTTT. Amino acids: CASSLAVGRNTEAFF.

This chain joins TRBV14 and TRBJ2-1, with 10 bases matching TRBD1. The CDR3 is made up of 14 amino acids. The J segment lost 8 bases and the V segment lost 7 bases, leaving 8 bases of the junction unmatched. Germline-derived CDR1 and CDR2 are SGHDN and FVKESK. Here the CDR3 DNA reads TGTGCCAGCACCCACTGGGACAGGGGCGATGAGCAGTTCTTC. Translating gives CASTHWDRGDEQFF.

The chain recombines TRBV19 with TRBJ2-2, with TRBD1 matching 8 bases. The trim removed 4 bases at V and 2 bases at J, leaving 6 bases unmatched. The CDR3 runs 16 residues. Germline-derived CDR1 and CDR2 are LNHDA and SQIVND (reference sequence). The CDR3 DNA follows: TGTGCCAGTAGTACCTCCGGGACAGGCAACACCGGGGAGCTGTTTTTT. Protein sequence: CASSTSGTGNTGELFF.

The gene calls are TRBV6-5 and TRBJ1-2; the D is unclear. The germline CDR1 and CDR2 sequences are MNHEY and SVGAGI. CDR3 size: 11 residues. Trimming took 6 bases from V and 4 from J, leaving 6 bases between them. The CDR3 reads CASRDGYGYTF. The CDR3, as DNA: TGTGCCAGCAGGGACGGCTATGGCTACACCTTC.

The chain is built from TRBV18 and TRBJ1-2; no clear D. Trimming stripped 3 bases from V and 1 base from J, with 6 bases between. The CDR3 length is 13 residues. The V gene's germline CDR1 is KGHSH and CDR2 LQKENI. Here the CDR3 DNA reads TGTGCCAGCTCACCGCTGGATAACTATGGCTACACCTTC. The encoded protein is CASSPLDNYGYTF.

This clone showed up just once. The chain carries TRBV6-1 and TRBJ1-1; 7 nucleotides line up with TRBD1. V dropped 7 bases and J dropped 5; count of bases not matched to a gene: 10. Germline V CDR1 and CDR2: MNHNS, SASEGT. The CDR3 spans 14 residues. The CDR3 spells CASNPTGRGTEAFF. Written as DNA, the CDR3 is TGTGCCAGCAACCCGACAGGGCGAGGTACTGAAGCTTTCTTT.

A single count supports this clone. V usage is TRBV11-3 and J usage is TRBJ2-7, with D perhaps given as TRBD1 or TRBD2 (5 bases each). V lost 8 bases and J 3 bases, leaving 17 bases between the germline ends. This CDR3 region has 14 residues. CDR1 is SGHNT and CDR2 is YENEEA in the germline V gene. CDR3 sequence (DNA): TGTGCCAGCCCCCCTGGGGGAAGACTCTACGAGCAGTACTTC. As protein: CASPPGGRLYEQYF.

The rearrangement links TRBV6-6 to TRBJ1-2; TRBD1 matches 7 bases. From germline, CDR1 is MNHNY and CDR2 SVGAGI (reference sequence). The CDR3 has 13 amino acids. J gave up 5 bases and V 2 bases, and 2 bases lay outside the gene matches. This CDR3 reads CASSYGTDYGYTF. In nucleotides, the CDR3 is TGTGCCAGCAGTTACGGGACAGATTATGGCTACACCTTC.

The gene calls are TRBV30 and TRBJ2-7; D ambiguous. Trimming shortened V by 2 bases and J by 3 bases, and 8 bases separated the two germline ends. This CDR3 contains 12 residues. The V gene's germline CDR1 is GTSNPN and CDR2 SVGIG (reference sequence). CDR3 sequence: CAWSLSGYEQYF. DNA for the CDR3: TGTGCCTGGAGTTTGTCGGGCTACGAGCAGTACTTC. The entire variable domain, with the rest obtained from reference TRBV30 and TRBJ2-7, is as follows: SQTIHQWPATLVQPVGSPLSLECTVEGTSNPNLYWYRQAAGRGLQLLFYSVGIGQISSEVPQNLSASRPQDRQFILSSKKLLLSDSGFYLCAWSLSGYEQYFGPGTRLTVT.

As for this clone: A junction end diverges from the germline sequence, so it may reflect a read error. CDR3 DNA sequence: TGTGCCAGCAGCGAAGACCTAAACTATGGCTACACCTTC. Translated: CASSEDLNYGYTF. The gene calls are TRBV14 and TRBJ1-2; D unresolved. The CDR3 has 13 residues. Per the germline V gene, CDR1 is SGHDN and CDR2 is FVKESK.

The chain couples TRBV9 to TRBJ2-1; TRBD1 is a possible D gene (5 bases). Trimming stripped 3 bases from V and 7 bases from J, with 11 bases between. The CDR3 is 13 amino acids. Looked up from germline, CDR1 is SGDLS and CDR2 is YYNGEE. The CDR3 bases are TGTGCCAGCAGCGCGGACACGAATAATGAGCAGTTCTTC. This gives the protein CASSADTNNEQFF.

This clone was seen a few times. This sequence joins TRBV4-1 and TRBJ2-3, with 8 bases lining up with TRBD2. J lost 4 bases, V lost 3 bases, and 9 bases had no gene match. This CDR3 contains 16 residues. CDR1 MGHRA and CDR2 YSYEKL come from the germline V gene. CDR3 sequence reads: CASSQRTGGRADTQYF. DNA of the CDR3: TGCGCCAGCAGCCAGCGTACGGGGGGGCGGGCAGATACGCAGTATTTT.

In DNA, the CDR3 is TGTGCCAGCAGCTTACAGGTCGTTTCTGAAGCTTTCTTT. Protein: CASSLQVVSEAFF. The chain joins TRBV7-9 to TRBJ1-1; D gene uncertain. The CDR3 sequence is 13 residues long. Trimming cost V 2 bases and J 6 bases, with 10 bases left between them. Germline-derived CDR1 and CDR2 are SEHNR and FQNEAQ (reference sequence).